These 18 T cell receptor beta chains were all obtained from the same sample, sequenced in a study of blood T cell repertoires in COVID-19. Some clones are missing from TCRdb's copy, which holds only in-frame ones; the method was immunoSEQ multiplex PCR. The table shows over 100,000 clones, with roughly 80% occurring only once. Material: peripheral blood. The source is a human donor in a cohort sampled during active COVID-19.

The CDR3 DNA follows: TGTGCCAGCAGCGTAGAACCACAAGAGAACACTGAAGCTTTCTTT. Residues: CASSVEPQENTEAFF. The genes are TRBV9 and TRBJ1-1; D uncertain. This CDR3 comprises 15 residues. CDR1 and CDR2 from the germline V gene are SGDLS and YYNGEE. V was pared by 0 bases and J by 1 base, with 10 bases between.

Points on this clone: Compared with germline, one end of the junction differs, possibly owing to a read error. The rearrangement uses TRBV7-7 and TRBJ2-2, with 8 bases fitting TRBD1. The V gene's germline CDR1 is SSHAT and CDR2 FNYEAQ (reference sequence). The CDR3 is 15 amino acids. In DNA, the CDR3 is TGTGCTAGCAGGGCCGGGACAGGGAACACCGGGGAGCTGTTTTTT. Amino acid sequence: CASRAGTGNTGELFF.

The V and J genes are TRBV27 and TRBJ1-1, with 8 positions matching TRBD1. The V gene end was trimmed by 3 bases and the J gene end by 5 bases; junction bases not matched to a gene: 11. This CDR3 has 16 amino acids. Germline V gene data show CDR1 as MNHEY and CDR2 as SMNVEV (reference sequence). CDR3 in DNA: TGTGCCAGCAGTTTGGGGCAGGGGGCGGTGTGGACTGAAGCTTTCTTT. Its translation: CASSLGQGAVWTEAFF.

This clone has just one count. The chain carries TRBV5-1 and TRBJ2-3, with TRBD1 identical over 9 bases. Germline V gene data show CDR1 as SGHRS and CDR2 as YFSETQ. J gave up 5 bases and V 4 bases, and 5 bases lay outside the gene matches. The CDR3 is 14 residues long. DNA of the CDR3: TGCGCCAGCAGCGTACAGGGACAGGGAGATACGCAGTATTTT. This codes for CASSVQGQGDTQYF.

This rearrangement joins TRBV7-2 to TRBJ1-2, with 8 bases aligning to TRBD1. J lost 4 bases, V lost 1 base, and 5 bases had no gene match. Germline CDR1 is SGHTA and CDR2 is FQGNSA. The CDR3 sequence is 15 residues long. The CDR3 loop is CASSLGSTGGYGYTF. The CDR3 coding sequence is TGTGCCAGCAGCTTAGGTAGTACAGGGGGCTATGGCTACACCTTC.

The chain combines TRBV5-1 with TRBJ2-3, with 7 bases that match TRBD1. Germline V gene data show CDR1 as SGHRS and CDR2 as YFSETQ. This CDR3 contains 15 residues. Trimming took 4 bases from V and 2 from J; bases not matched to a gene: 7. The CDR3 protein is CASSPGTVITDTQYF. As DNA, the CDR3 is TGCGCCAGCAGCCCAGGGACAGTCATCACAGATACGCAGTATTTT.

This clone has just a few counts. The J gene is TRBJ2-3, the V gene TRBV5-1; the match to TRBD2 covers 7 bases. With 2 bases clipped from V and 8 bases from J, the junction kept 14 bases outside the gene matches. Per germline, CDR1 SGHRS and CDR2 YFSETQ. This CDR3 has 16 amino acids. CDR3 region: CASSLTAGRSQGTQYF. For the CDR3, the DNA is TGCGCCAGCAGCTTAACAGCGGGGAGGTCCCAGGGTACGCAGTATTTT.

The rearrangement joins TRBV5-1 to TRBJ2-7, with 7 bases identical to TRBD1. Germline V gene lookup returns CDR1 SGHRS and CDR2 YFSETQ. J gave up 4 bases and V 5 bases, and 12 bases lay outside the gene matches. The CDR3 length is 15 residues. CDR3 in amino acids: CASSSRTGASYEQYF. DNA for the CDR3: TGCGCCAGCAGTTCCCGGACAGGAGCCTCTTACGAGCAGTACTTC.

The rearrangement uses TRBV5-1 and TRBJ2-2; D may be TRBD2 (5 bases). V lost 4 bases and J 6 bases, leaving 13 bases between the germline ends. CDR3 length equals 14 residues. Germline V gene lookup returns CDR1 SGHRS and CDR2 YFSETQ. The CDR3 coding sequence is TGCGCCAGCAGCGGGAGTCTAGAGGCCGGGGAGCTGTTTTTT. This gives the protein CASSGSLEAGELFF.

The chain links TRBV3-1 (or the pseudogene TRBV3-2) to TRBJ1-3; perhaps TRBD1 as D (5 bases). Germline values: CDR1 LGHDT, CDR2 YNNKEL (reference sequence). CDR3 length: 15 residues. V lost 0 bases, J lost 5 bases, and 11 bases lay in between. In DNA form, the CDR3 reads TGTGCCAGCAGCCAAGATGCTGCAGGGAGAAACACCATATATTTT. Protein product: CASSQDAAGRNTIYF.

This chain joins TRBV20-1 and TRBJ2-1; possibly TRBD2 for D (6 bases). The CDR3 loop spans 14 amino acids. V was cut by 3 bases and J by 7 bases, with 16 bases left in between. The germline CDR1 and CDR2 sequences are DFQATT and SNEGSKA (reference sequence). The CDR3, as DNA: TGCAGTGCTAGTGGGCGGGGAAGGGGAAATGAGCAGTTCTTC. The encoded protein is CSASGRGRGNEQFF.

The V and J genes are TRBV18 and TRBJ2-1; the match to TRBD1 covers 7 bases. CDR1 is KGHSH and CDR2 is LQKENI in the germline V gene. The length of the CDR3 is 21 residues. V shed 0 bases, J shed 9 bases, and the junction held 26 bases outside the gene matches. For the CDR3, the DNA is TGTGCCAGCTCACCACCTAACAGGGGTGGCAAGGGCGGTTTACCGGGTGTTGAGCAGTTCTTC. It yields the protein CASSPPNRGGKGGLPGVEQFF. Using reference TRBV18 and TRBJ2-1 for the parts outside the CDR3, the full variable domain is NAGVMQNPRHLVRRRGQEARLRCSPMKGHSHVYWYRQLPEEGLKFMVYLQKENIIDESGMPKERFSAEFPKEGPSILRIQQVVRGDSAAYFCASSPPNRGGKGGLPGVEQFFGPGTRLTVL.

This clone was observed a single time. J is TRBJ1-4 and V is TRBV4-3, with 12 bases that match TRBD1. The V gene's germline CDR1 is LGHNA and CDR2 YSLEER. The CDR3 has 15 residues. The trim removed 1 base at V and 10 bases at J, leaving 4 bases unmatched. The CDR3 sequence: CASSQAGTGGGKLFF. The CDR3 nucleotides read TGCGCCAGCAGCCAAGCCGGGACAGGGGGCGGAAAACTGTTTTTT.

The chain uses TRBV29-1 and TRBJ1-2, with D tentatively TRBD1 (6 bases). In germline, CDR1 is SQVTM, CDR2 ANQGSEA. The CDR3 loop spans 11 amino acids. Trimming removed 7 bases at V and 7 bases at J, with 13 bases between. Here the CDR3 reads CSASTGSGYTF. In DNA form, the CDR3 reads TGCAGCGCCTCGACAGGCTCTGGCTACACCTTC. The variable domain in full, with the rest retrieved from reference TRBV29-1 and TRBJ1-2, is SAVISQKPSRDICQRGTSLTIQCQVDSQVTMMFWYRQQPGQSLTLIATANQGSEATYESGFVIDKFPISRPNLTFSTLTVSNMSPEDSSIYLCSASTGSGYTFGSGTRLTVV.

The chain joins TRBV11-3 to TRBJ2-1; tentatively, D is TRBD2 (7 bases). Trimming removed 5 bases from V and 3 bases from J, with 11 bases in between. The germline gives CDR1 SGHNT, CDR2 YENEEA. The CDR3 consists of 14 residues. Here the CDR3 DNA reads TGTGCCAGCAGCCCGGGGGGCTTCTACAATGAGCAGTTCTTC. Encoded protein: CASSPGGFYNEQFF.

This clone was counted a single time. The rearrangement joins TRBV30 to TRBJ2-2; 7 nucleotides line up with TRBD1. Germline lookup yields CDR1 GTSNPN and CDR2 SVGIG (reference sequence). CDR3 length: 13 amino acids. J was trimmed by 16 bases and V by 5 bases; bases with no gene match: 16. For the CDR3, the DNA is TGTGCCTGGGACCGGGACAGTTCACAGCCGACGTTTTTT. Translation gives CAWDRDSSQPTFF.

The rearrangement uses TRBV15 and TRBJ2-7, with TRBD2 identical over 8 bases. There are 16 residues in the CDR3. Germline loops: CDR1 LNHNV, CDR2 YYDKDF (reference sequence). The V and J ends lost 1 base and 0 bases, in that order; junction bases with no gene match: 5. CDR3: CATSRGGGGRSYEQYF. CDR3 DNA: TGTGCCACCAGCAGAGGGGGCGGGGGGCGCTCCTACGAGCAGTACTTC.

This rearrangement joins TRBV19 to TRBJ2-2; D remains ambiguous. Trimming took off 3 bases at V and 2 bases at J, with 13 bases between the two ends. The CDR3 totals 16 residues. Germline CDR1 is LNHDA and CDR2 is SQIVND (reference sequence). CDR3 coding DNA: TGTGCCAGTAGTATCTCACCCAGGTTAAACACCGGGGAGCTGTTTTTT. Encoded protein: CASSISPRLNTGELFF.